A single sample gave rise to the 5 T cell receptor beta chains below, sequenced in a study of blood T cell repertoires in COVID-19. Assay: immunoSEQ multiplex PCR; the TCRdb copy retains only in-frame clones and omits some. The data show more than 75,000 clones, with roughly 87% seen just once and 8.3% held by the top ten. Specimen: peripheral blood. The receptors were sampled from a man between 25 and 39 years old with acute or convalescent COVID-19.

This chain joins TRBV18 and TRBJ1-1; D is possibly TRBD1 (5 bases). Germline CDR1 is KGHSH and CDR2 is LQKENI. The germline V and J ends were trimmed by 2 bases and 3 bases, with 10 bases remaining between them. The CDR3 covers 14 residues. CDR3 DNA sequence: TGTGCCAGCTCACCAAAACAGGAGCACACTGAAGCTTTCTTT. Its protein product is CASSPKQEHTEAFF.

J is TRBJ1-2 and V is TRBV5-5; 8 positions match TRBD1. Germline V gene lookup returns CDR1 SGHKS and CDR2 YYEKEE (reference sequence). This CDR3 has 15 amino acids. V trimming: 1 base; J trimming: 9 bases; junction bases outside the gene matches: 11. The CDR3 spells CASSLRGDRGGSYTF. The CDR3 DNA sequence: TGTGCCAGCAGCTTGAGGGGAGACAGGGGAGGTAGCTACACCTTC.

This chain connects TRBV10-3 to TRBJ1-4; D unresolved. The germline gives CDR1 ENHRY, CDR2 SYGVKD. The CDR3 is 11 amino acids. The V and J ends lost 10 bases and 8 bases respectively, with 11 bases between them. The CDR3 region is CATRVEEKLFF. The CDR3 coding sequence is TGTGCCACCCGCGTCGAGGAAAAACTGTTTTTT.

The chain is built from TRBV28 and TRBJ1-4; 7 nucleotides line up with TRBD1. V lost 5 bases to trimming and J lost 7 bases; unmatched junction nucleotides: 16. The CDR3 runs 17 residues. Germline V gene sequence: CDR1 MDHEN, CDR2 SYDVKM. Here the CDR3 DNA reads TGTGCCAGCAGTGCCCCGACGTCGGGGACAGCGGGTGAAAAACTGTTTTTT. The encoded protein is CASSAPTSGTAGEKLFF.

This clone appeared a single time. The V call is TRBV29-1, the J call TRBJ2-1; D perhaps matches TRBD1 (6 bases). Germline values: CDR1 SQVTM, CDR2 ANQGSEA. The ends were cut back, 3 bases at V and 4 bases at J, with 10 bases in the middle. This CDR3 has 13 residues. CDR3 nucleotides: TGCAGCGTTGACACGGGACAATACAATGAGCAGTTCTTC. Translating gives CSVDTGQYNEQFF.